These 32 T cell receptor beta chains originate from one sample sequenced in a study of T cells in Graves' hyperthyroidism and ophthalmopathy (dated 2019 in TCRdb). Library preparation used multiplex PCR. Instrument used: Illumina HiSeq 2000. Amplification of TCR beta CDR3 regions was carried out from RNA transcripts. The first round of RT-PCR for the TCR CDR3 was performed with the HTBI primer set and the Qiagen OneStep RT-PCR kit. In TCRdb, the public reads were trimmed at Q25 with fastp and aligned with MiXCR, with productive beta chains retained. Here each entry gathers all rows of one CDR3 protein and keeps the most common genes and DNA. The sample records around 100,000 distinct CDR3 sequences, less than 55% of which are singletons. Jointly, the top ten make up about a quarter of the sample. Sequenced: blood. These receptors originate from a man aged 40-49 years with Graves' hyperthyroidism.

The chain links TRBV20-1 to TRBJ2-7; either TRBD1 or TRBD2 may fit D (5 bases each). The CDR3 has 11 amino acids. CDR1 DFQATT and CDR2 SNEGSKA come from the germline V gene (reference sequence). The V gene lost 5 bases and the J gene lost 6 bases, with 11 bases spanning the gap. CDR3 nucleotides: TGCAGTGCTGAGGGGCCCGGCGAGCAGTACTTC. It yields the protein CSAEGPGEQYF.

Ten or more counts support this clonotype. This chain uses TRBV3-1 with TRBJ1-1, with D possibly matching TRBD1 (5 bases). V lost 7 bases to trimming and J lost 3 bases, with 15 bases between them. Germline V gives CDR1 LGHDT, CDR2 YNNKEL (reference sequence). This CDR3 has 14 amino acids. CDR3 coding DNA: TGTGCCAGCACGGTGGGGGACGCGGACACTGAAGCTTTCTTT. Its translation is CASTVGDADTEAFF. Combining the CDR3 with reference TRBV3-1 and TRBJ1-1 gives the whole variable domain DTAVSQTPKYLVTQMGNDKSIKCEQNLGHDTMYWYKQDSKKFLKIMFSYNNKELIINETVPNRFSPKSPDKAHLNLHINSLELGDSAVYFCASTVGDADTEAFFGQGTRLTVV.

J is TRBJ2-1 and V is TRBV7-3; possible D gene TRBD2, 5 bases. Germline CDR1 reads SGHTA; CDR2 reads FQGTGA. CDR3 length: 15 amino acids. The V and J ends lost 5 bases and 9 bases respectively, with 20 bases between them. The CDR3 is CASSTHWTGSGEQFF. DNA of the CDR3: TGTGCCAGCAGCACCCATTGGACGGGGTCCGGTGAGCAGTTCTTC.

The gene calls are TRBV19 and TRBJ1-5; no definite D call. Germline V gene data show CDR1 as LNHDA and CDR2 as SQIVND (reference sequence). V lost 2 bases and J lost 4, with 12 bases in between. The CDR3 loop spans 15 amino acids. In DNA, the CDR3 is TGTGCCAGTAGTATACGACCGGAGAGGAATCAGCCCCAGCATTTT. This encodes CASSIRPERNQPQHF.

On this clonotype itself: Its ends do not fully match the called genes, so a read error is possible. The J gene is TRBJ2-2, the V gene TRBV20-1; D might be TRBD1 or TRBD2, each matching 6 bases. Germline CDR1 is DFQATT and CDR2 is SNEGSKA (reference sequence). The CDR3 runs to 14 residues. CDR3 sequence (DNA): TGCAGTCCTAGGGGGGCTAAGGGGTCCGGGGAGCTGTTTTTT. Translated, it gives CSPRGAKGSGELFF.

In its sample, this clonotype was seen many times. This chain connects TRBV28 to TRBJ2-7; 8 positions agree with TRBD1. The J segment lost 4 bases and the V segment lost 5 bases, leaving 7 bases of the junction unmatched. Germline CDR1 reads MDHEN; CDR2 reads SYDVKM. The CDR3 sequence is 14 residues long. The CDR3 loop is CASSPGGAEYEQYF. CDR3 DNA sequence: TGTGCCAGCAGTCCAGGGGGCGCCGAATACGAGCAGTACTTC.

This clonotype was found many times. The chain combines TRBV25-1 with TRBJ1-4, with TRBD1 matching over 8 bases. V dropped 4 bases and J dropped 3; count of bases not matched to a gene: 1. The germline CDR1 and CDR2 sequences are MGHDK and SYGVNS. The CDR3 contains 14 residues. CDR3 sequence (DNA): TGTGCCAGCAGTGCGACAGGGGCTAATGAAAAACTGTTTTTT. The encoded protein is CASSATGANEKLFF.

This clonotype has just a few counts. Just one base apart from a much larger clone, this may be a read error. The chain is built from TRBV6-5 and TRBJ1-5; TRBD1 matches 7 bases. The CDR3 spans 15 residues. V gave up 7 bases and J gave up 4 bases; unmatched junction bases: 10. Germline V CDR1 and CDR2: MNHEY, SVGAGI. The CDR3 nucleotides read TGTGCCAGCACCGGCGGACAGGTGGGAAATCAGCCCCAGCATTTT. This gives the protein CASTGGQVGNQPQHF.

The sample holds many counts of this clonotype. The rearrangement joins TRBV27 to TRBJ1-6; TRBD1 matches at 10 bases. V was pared by 8 bases and J by 8 bases, with 6 bases of the junction left unmatched. Germline loops: CDR1 MNHEY, CDR2 SMNVEV (reference sequence). CDR3 length equals 14 residues. CDR3 nucleotides: TGTGCCAGCCGTCCCGGGACAGGGGATTCACCCCTCCACTTT. It yields the protein CASRPGTGDSPLHF.

Note on this clonotype: One base away lies a much larger clone, so this may be a sequencing read error. This chain joins TRBV7-2 and TRBJ2-1, with 11 bases aligning to TRBD2. Germline V gene lookup returns CDR1 SGHTA and CDR2 FQGNSA. The CDR3 covers 15 residues. Trimming removed 8 bases from V and 2 bases from J; junction bases left unmatched: 5. CDR3 sequence: CASGLAGGAYNEQFF. The DNA for the CDR3 is TGTGCCAGCGGCCTAGCGGGAGGAGCCTACAATGAGCAGTTCTTC.

This clonotype was counted at least ten times. The DNA of the CDR3 is TGCAGCGTTGAGGACCCGGGATCTCCCTACGAGCAGTACTTC. It is translated as CSVEDPGSPYEQYF. The chain has TRBV29-1 and TRBJ2-7; a weak D match, TRBD2 (5 bases). The germline V gene encodes CDR1 SQVTM and CDR2 ANQGSEA. The CDR3 extends over 14 amino acids. The V end lost 3 bases, the J end lost 2 bases, and 14 bases lay between the germline ends.

Notes on this clonotype: One end of the junction does not line up with germline, which may come from a read error. V and J are TRBV9 and TRBJ1-1; 8 nucleotides match TRBD1. This CDR3 contains 14 residues. Germline assignment: CDR1 SGDLS and CDR2 YYNGEE. The CDR3 nucleotides read TGTGCCGGCAGCGTAGGGACAGGTCCCACGGAAGCTTTCTTT. This encodes CAGSVGTGPTEAFF.

This clonotype was found many times. The chain carries TRBV12-3 or TRBV12-4 and TRBJ2-6; D is uncertain. The CDR3 is made up of 16 amino acids. V was shortened by 5 bases and J by 2 bases, with 13 bases between the two germline ends. The CDR3 spells CASSPPKVTGANVLTF. The CDR3 DNA reads TGTGCCAGCAGTCCACCGAAGGTGACTGGGGCCAACGTCCTGACTTTC.

This clonotype was picked up many times. J is TRBJ1-1 and V is TRBV20-1, with D hard to call. CDR3 length equals 12 residues. Germline CDR1 and CDR2: DFQATT and SNEGSKA (reference sequence). Between the trimmed V and J ends, which lost 0 bases and 7 bases, there was a span of 9 bases. The CDR3 here is CSARDKGREAFF. CDR3 DNA: TGCAGTGCTAGAGATAAAGGACGTGAAGCTTTCTTT.

Turning to this clonotype: A much more abundant neighbour one base away suggests this may be a read error. The chain joins TRBV24-1 to TRBJ1-2; 8 nucleotides match TRBD1. The CDR3 runs to 13 residues. Trimming removed 5 bases from V and 8 bases from J; junction bases left unmatched: 6. The germline CDR1 and CDR2 sequences are KGHDR and SFDVKD. DNA for the CDR3: TGTGCCACCAGTGGGACAGGGTTGGGAGGCTACACCTTC. Its protein is CATSGTGLGGYTF.

This clonotype turned up a few times. Here the CDR3 reads CASSLTQTSGELFF. CDR3 nucleotide sequence: TGTGCCAGCAGCTTAACGCAGACGTCCGGGGAGCTGTTTTTT. The chain carries TRBV7-8 and TRBJ2-2, with no clear D. V lost 2 bases and J 6 bases, leaving 10 bases between the germline ends. The germline V gene encodes CDR1 SGHVS and CDR2 FQNEAQ. The CDR3 is 14 residues long.

This clonotype was detected many times. As DNA, the CDR3 is TGTGCCAGCAGCTTATCGGGGGTTGAAGCTTTCTTT. It encodes CASSLSGVEAFF. This chain joins TRBV7-2 and TRBJ1-1; D is possibly TRBD1 (5 bases). With 2 bases removed from V and 7 bases from J, the gap between germline ends came to 8 bases. The CDR3 covers 12 residues. Germline-derived CDR1 and CDR2 are SGHTA and FQGNSA. The full variable domain, its missing parts supplied by reference TRBV7-2 and TRBJ1-1, is GAGVSQSPSNKVTEKGKDVELRCDPISGHTALYWYRQSLGQGLEFLIYFQGNSAPDKSGLPSDRFSAERTGGSVSTLTIQRTQQEDSAVYLCASSLSGVEAFFGQGTRLTVV.

The V call is TRBV11-2, the J call TRBJ2-1; 8 nucleotides agree with TRBD2. J gave up 8 bases and V 5 bases, and 11 bases lay outside the gene matches. CDR1 is SGHAT, CDR2 FQNNGV, per germline. There are 15 residues in the CDR3. In DNA form, the CDR3 reads TGTGCCAGCAGCCTCCGGGACGGGAGGGCCTATGAGCAGTTCTTC. It codes for CASSLRDGRAYEQFF.

The chain couples TRBV24-1 to TRBJ2-3, with D perhaps assigned TRBD1 or TRBD2 (5 bases each). CDR1 and CDR2 from the germline V gene are KGHDR and SFDVKD. There are 15 residues in the CDR3. Trimming removed 0 bases at V and 2 bases at J, with 8 bases between. The CDR3 DNA follows: TGTGCCACCAGTGATTTGGGGGGTACCACAGATACGCAGTATTTT. It specifies CATSDLGGTTDTQYF.

This chain connects TRBV19 to TRBJ2-1; 8 nucleotides align to TRBD1. Per germline, CDR1 LNHDA and CDR2 SQIVND (reference sequence). The CDR3 is 15 residues long. The ends lost 5 bases at V and 6 bases at J; junction bases unmatched: 9. This CDR3 is CASSLRTGPVNEQFF. The CDR3 nucleotides are TGTGCCAGTAGTCTTCGGACAGGGCCTGTCAATGAGCAGTTCTTC.

This clonotype was picked up many times. This sequence joins TRBV7-9 and TRBJ1-2; D unclear. Germline CDR1 reads SEHNR; CDR2 reads FQNEAQ (reference sequence). This CDR3 has 12 residues. Trimming took off 1 base at V and 5 bases at J, with 5 bases between the two ends. The CDR3 loop is CASSLEVYGYTF. CDR3 nucleotide sequence: TGTGCCAGCAGCTTAGAGGTGTATGGCTACACCTTC.

This clonotype was seen only a few times. The rearrangement uses TRBV28 and TRBJ2-1, with TRBD2 matching 12 bases. The CDR3 is made up of 15 amino acids. The junction had 9 bases not matched to a gene; V was cut back by 6 bases and J by 9 bases. Germline V CDR1 and CDR2: MDHEN, SYDVKM. In DNA form, the CDR3 reads TGTGCCAGCAGCCTGCGACTAGCGGGAGCGGGTGAGCAGTTCTTC. Residues: CASSLRLAGAGEQFF. Supplemented by reference TRBV28 and TRBJ2-1, the full variable domain reads DVKVTQSSRYLVKRTGEKVFLECVQDMDHENMFWYRQDPGLGLRLIYFSYDVKMKEKGDIPEGYSVSREKKERFSLILESASTNQTSMYLCASSLRLAGAGEQFFGPGTRLTVL.

The rearrangement links TRBV7-9 to TRBJ2-7; 8 nucleotides match TRBD1. The CDR3 runs 14 residues. The germline gives CDR1 SEHNR, CDR2 FQNEAQ (reference sequence). With V trimmed by 4 bases and J by 5 bases, 7 bases remained unmatched. Here the CDR3 DNA reads TGTGCCAGCAGCTCGCGACAGGGGTTGGACGAGCAGTACTTC. Translation gives CASSSRQGLDEQYF.

Concerning this clonotype: The junction does not match germline at one end; this may be a read error. The CDR3 reads CASSQDLYQATQYF. The CDR3 nucleotides are TGTGCCAGCAGCCAAGACTTGTACCAAGCGACCCAGTACTTC. This chain uses TRBV3-1 with TRBJ2-5; D not certain. Germline V lookup: CDR1 LGHDT, CDR2 YNNKEL (reference sequence). This CDR3 comprises 14 residues.

The rearrangement links TRBV28 to TRBJ2-3, with D tentatively TRBD2 (6 bases). This CDR3 region has 16 residues. Trimming took off 5 bases at V and 7 bases at J, with 22 bases between the two ends. CDR1 and CDR2 (germline): MDHEN, SYDVKM. In nucleotides, the CDR3 is TGTGCCAGCAGTCCCGGACGAGGGCGGGATCGGAATACGCAGTATTTT. Translated, it gives CASSPGRGRDRNTQYF.

In this sample, this clonotype turned up many times. This rearrangement joins TRBV11-3 to TRBJ2-1, with TRBD1 identical over 8 bases. This CDR3 comprises 15 residues. Losses at the gene ends were 5 bases for V and 1 base for J; bases not matched to a gene: 4. Per germline, CDR1 SGHNT and CDR2 YENEEA. In DNA, the CDR3 is TGTGCCAGCAGCCGAGACAGGGGATCCTACAATGAGCAGTTCTTC. This sequence encodes CASSRDRGSYNEQFF.

The chain is built from TRBV10-3 and TRBJ2-3, with D perhaps TRBD2 (6 bases). V shed 10 bases and J shed 0 bases, with 23 bases lying between them. Germline loops: CDR1 ENHRY, CDR2 SYGVKD. This CDR3 is built from 17 residues. CDR3 coding DNA: TGTGCCAGCGACAAAGTCGGGGCGGGGATTAGCACAGATACGCAGTATTTT. Translating gives CASDKVGAGISTDTQYF.

As concerns this clonotype: The final CDR3 position lacks the conserved phenylalanine or tryptophan, pointing to a likely read error. The V gene is TRBV5-1, the J gene TRBJ1-1; D may be TRBD1 (5 bases). Germline assignment: CDR1 SGHRS and CDR2 YFSETQ. This CDR3 contains 12 residues. Trimming left V 5 bases short and J 3 bases short, with 8 bases between. CDR3 in DNA: TGCGCCAGCAGGTTAGGGGACACTGAAGCTTTCTGT. Its translation: CASRLGDTEAFC.

This clonotype was seen at least ten times. This chain joins TRBV10-1 and TRBJ2-5, with 8 bases aligning to TRBD2. V shed 11 bases and J 4 bases; nucleotides not matched to a gene: 9. This CDR3 region has 13 residues. CDR1 and CDR2 from the germline V gene are WNHNN and SYGVQD (reference sequence). The CDR3 is CARTGGVRETQYF. The CDR3 nucleotides are TGCGCCCGAACCGGGGGGGTCCGAGAGACCCAGTACTTC.

To note about this clonotype: This sequence may be a read error, since a much larger clone differs from it by one base. V is TRBV24-1 and J is TRBJ2-2; a weak D match, TRBD1 (6 bases). The CDR3 consists of 14 residues. Trimming took 6 bases from V and 3 from J, leaving 10 bases between them. Germline V gives CDR1 KGHDR, CDR2 SFDVKD. The CDR3 nucleotides are TGTGCCACCAGTCCCCAGGGGTACACCGGGGAGCTGTTTTTT. Translated: CATSPQGYTGELFF.

Concerning this clonotype: This sequence may be a read error, since a much larger clone differs from it by one base. V gene TRBV9 combines with J gene TRBJ2-2; TRBD2 might be the D (7 bases). The CDR3 is 18 residues long. CDR1 and CDR2 (germline): SGDLS, YYNGEE. The CDR3 spells CASSSSFKGGANTGELLF. The CDR3 DNA reads TGTGCCAGCAGCTCCTCATTCAAGGGGGGGGCGAACACCGGGGAGCTGCTTTTT. Using reference TRBV9 and TRBJ2-2 for the parts outside the CDR3, the full variable domain is DSGVTQTPKHLITATGQRVTLRCSPRSGDLSVYWYQQSLDQGLQFLIQYYNGEERAKGNILERFSAQQFPDLHSELNLSSLELGDSALYFCASSSSFKGGANTGELLFGEGSRLTVL.

This chain joins TRBV7-3 and TRBJ2-2; 12 nucleotides line up with TRBD2. Trimming removed 4 bases from V and 4 bases from J; junction bases left unmatched: 4. The CDR3 sequence is 16 residues long. Germline V gene data show CDR1 as SGHTA and CDR2 as FQGTGA. The CDR3 is CASSSTSGRGTGELFF. The CDR3 bases are TGTGCCAGCAGCTCGACTAGCGGGAGAGGCACCGGGGAGCTGTTTTTT.